Listed below are T cell receptor beta chains from one sample, sequenced in a study of blood T cell repertoires in COVID-19. Produced via immunoSEQ multiplex PCR; TCRdb's table is partial and in-frame only. The sample holds approximately 210,000 clones, around 94% seen once. The material sequenced was peripheral blood. The receptors stem from a man in his thirties or forties with COVID-19, enrolled during active disease. The CDR3 runs from the conserved cysteine through the conserved F or W. Each record gives: clone size, V gene, J gene, D gene, CDR3 DNA, CDR3 protein. A D gene is named only where the DNA matches it firmly. Part of the rows lack a size; the others show once, few, many or a class for expanded clones.

>.|TRBV6-1|TRBJ1-6|.
TGTGCCAGCAGTGATCCCCCGAGACAGAGCTCCTATAATTCACCCCTCCACTTT
CASSDPPRQSSYNSPLHF
>.|TRBV4-1|TRBJ1-5|TRBD1
TGCGCCAGCAGCCCATACGGGACAGCGGGCCAGCCCCAGCATTTT
CASSPYGTAGQPQHF
>.|TRBV7-2|TRBJ2-5|TRBD2
TGTGCCAGCAGCTACGGACTAGCGGGGGGCCGTGTCGAGACCCAGTACTTC
CASSYGLAGGRVETQYF
>.|TRBV7-9|TRBJ1-3|.
TGTGCCAGCAGCAGGTCCGGGGACACCATATATTTT
CASSRSGDTIYF
>once|TRBV29-1|TRBJ2-5|TRBD2
TGCAGCGTGGCCGGGACTAGCGGGGCCCCAGAGACCCAGTACTTC
CSVAGTSGAPETQYF
>.|TRBV10-3|TRBJ1-2|.
TGTGCCATCAGTGACAATTCGGATGGCTACACCTTC
CAISDNSDGYTF
>.|TRBV5-1|TRBJ1-6|TRBD1
TGCGCCAGCAGCCGGGGGACAGGGACCAATTTTAATTCACCCCTCCACTTT
CASSRGTGTNFNSPLHF
>.|TRBV7-4|TRBJ2-2|.
TGTGCCAGCAGCTTAAATGGACAAGCAATAGTTCTCAACACCGGGGAGCTGTTTTTT
CASSLNGQAIVLNTGELFF
>.|TRBV6-6|TRBJ2-7|.
TGTGCCAGCAGTATGACAGGCTCCTACGAGCAGTACTTC
CASSMTGSYEQYF
>.|TRBV11-2|TRBJ2-7|.
TGTGCCAGCAGCTCCCAGGTAGGATCGAGCAACGAGCAGTACTTC
CASSSQVGSSNEQYF
>few|TRBV5-1|TRBJ1-2|.
TGCGCCAGCAGCTTGGACAGGGTTCAGGGGGGCTACACCTTC
CASSLDRVQGGYTF
>.|TRBV28|TRBJ1-1|.
TGTGCCAGCACCATAGGCGGGGGACGGAACACTGAAGCTTTCTTT
CASTIGGGRNTEAFF
>.|TRBV5-1|TRBJ1-6|.
TGCGCCAGCAGCTTGACAGGACCCTCCTATTCACCCCTCCACTTT
CASSLTGPSYSPLHF
>.|TRBV5-1|TRBJ1-1|TRBD1
TGCGCCAGCAGCTACGGCGGGACAGGGGGCGCAGGGACTGAAGCTTTCTTT
CASSYGGTGGAGTEAFF
>.|TRBV2|TRBJ2-2|TRBD1
TGTGCCAGCCTGAGGACAGGGGGCACCGGGGAGCTGTTTTTT
CASLRTGGTGELFF